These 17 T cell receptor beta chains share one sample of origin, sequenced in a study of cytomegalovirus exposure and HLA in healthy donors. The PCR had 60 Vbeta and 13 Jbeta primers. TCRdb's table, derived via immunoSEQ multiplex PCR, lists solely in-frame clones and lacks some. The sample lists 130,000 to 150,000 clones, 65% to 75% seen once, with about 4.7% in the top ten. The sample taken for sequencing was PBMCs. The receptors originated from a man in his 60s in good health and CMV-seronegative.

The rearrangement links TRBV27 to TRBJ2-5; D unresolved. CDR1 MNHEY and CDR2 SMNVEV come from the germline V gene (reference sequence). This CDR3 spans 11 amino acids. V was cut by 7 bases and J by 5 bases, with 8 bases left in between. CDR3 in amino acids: CASKILETQYF. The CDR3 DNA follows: TGTGCCAGCAAGATACTTGAGACCCAGTACTTC.

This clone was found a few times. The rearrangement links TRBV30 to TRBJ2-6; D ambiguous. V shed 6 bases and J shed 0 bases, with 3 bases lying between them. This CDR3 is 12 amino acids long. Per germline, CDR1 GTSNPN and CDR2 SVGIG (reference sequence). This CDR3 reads CACNSGANVLTF. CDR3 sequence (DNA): TGTGCCTGTAACTCTGGGGCCAACGTCCTGACTTTC.

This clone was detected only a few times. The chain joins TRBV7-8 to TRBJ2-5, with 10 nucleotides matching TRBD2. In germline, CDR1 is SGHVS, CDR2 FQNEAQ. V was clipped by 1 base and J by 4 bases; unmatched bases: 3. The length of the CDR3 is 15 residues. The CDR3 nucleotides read TGTGCCAGCAGCTTAGGAGCGGGAGGGGGAGAGACCCAGTACTTC. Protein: CASSLGAGGGETQYF.

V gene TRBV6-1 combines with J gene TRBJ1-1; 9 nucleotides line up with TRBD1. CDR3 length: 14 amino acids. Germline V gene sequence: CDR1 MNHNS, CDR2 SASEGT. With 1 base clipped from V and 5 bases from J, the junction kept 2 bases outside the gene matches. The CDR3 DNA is TGTGCCAGCAGTGAAGGACAGGGGGAGACTGAAGCTTTCTTT. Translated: CASSEGQGETEAFF.

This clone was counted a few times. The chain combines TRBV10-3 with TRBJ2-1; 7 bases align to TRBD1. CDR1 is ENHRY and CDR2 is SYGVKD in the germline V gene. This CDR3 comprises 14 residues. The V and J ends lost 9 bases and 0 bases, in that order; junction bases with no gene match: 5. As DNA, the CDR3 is TGTGCCATTACGACAGGGAGCTCCTACAATGAGCAGTTCTTC. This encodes CAITTGSSYNEQFF.

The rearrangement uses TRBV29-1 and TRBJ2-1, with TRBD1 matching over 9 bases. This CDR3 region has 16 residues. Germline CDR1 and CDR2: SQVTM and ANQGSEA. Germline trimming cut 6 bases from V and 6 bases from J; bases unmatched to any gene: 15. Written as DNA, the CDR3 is TGCAGCGTGGGTCGGCATGGGACAGGGTCAGGCAATGAGCAGTTCTTC. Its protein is CSVGRHGTGSGNEQFF.

In nucleotides, the CDR3 is TGTGCCAGCAGCTTGGCCGGGGTCCAAGACAGGGGGCGAGATACGCAGTATTTT. Amino acids: CASSLAGVQDRGRDTQYF. The genes are TRBV5-6 and TRBJ2-3, with 10 bases lining up with TRBD1. CDR3 length: 18 amino acids. From germline, CDR1 is SGHDT and CDR2 YYEEEE. After removal of 0 bases from V and 5 bases from J, the junction contained 12 bases not matched to a gene.

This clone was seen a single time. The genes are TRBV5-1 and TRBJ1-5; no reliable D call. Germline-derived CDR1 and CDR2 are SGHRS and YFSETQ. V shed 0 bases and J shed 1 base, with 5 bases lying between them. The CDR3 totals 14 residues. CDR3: CASSLGQSNQPQHF. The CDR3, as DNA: TGCGCCAGCAGCTTGGGCCAGAGCAATCAGCCCCAGCATTTT.

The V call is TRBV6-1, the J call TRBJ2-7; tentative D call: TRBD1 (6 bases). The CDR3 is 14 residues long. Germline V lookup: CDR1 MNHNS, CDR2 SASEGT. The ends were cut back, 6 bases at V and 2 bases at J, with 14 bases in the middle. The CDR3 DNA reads TGTGCCAGCAGCCGACAGGAGTCCACCTACGAGCAGTACTTC. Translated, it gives CASSRQESTYEQYF.

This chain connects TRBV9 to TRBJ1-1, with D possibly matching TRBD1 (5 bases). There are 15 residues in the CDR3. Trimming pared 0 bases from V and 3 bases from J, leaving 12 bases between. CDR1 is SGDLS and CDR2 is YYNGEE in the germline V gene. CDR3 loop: CASSVDWGEDTEAFF. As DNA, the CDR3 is TGTGCCAGCAGCGTAGATTGGGGGGAAGACACTGAAGCTTTCTTT. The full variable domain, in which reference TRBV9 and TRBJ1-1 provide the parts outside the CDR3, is DSGVTQTPKHLITATGQRVTLRCSPRSGDLSVYWYQQSLDQGLQFLIQYYNGEERAKGNILERFSAQQFPDLHSELNLSSLELGDSALYFCASSVDWGEDTEAFFGQGTRLTVV.

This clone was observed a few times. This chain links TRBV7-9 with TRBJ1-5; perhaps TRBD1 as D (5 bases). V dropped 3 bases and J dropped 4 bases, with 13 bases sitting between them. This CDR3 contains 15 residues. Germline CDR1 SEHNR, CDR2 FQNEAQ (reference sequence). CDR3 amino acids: CASSFGGSRNQPQHF. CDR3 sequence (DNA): TGTGCCAGCAGCTTTGGGGGGTCTAGAAATCAGCCCCAGCATTTT.

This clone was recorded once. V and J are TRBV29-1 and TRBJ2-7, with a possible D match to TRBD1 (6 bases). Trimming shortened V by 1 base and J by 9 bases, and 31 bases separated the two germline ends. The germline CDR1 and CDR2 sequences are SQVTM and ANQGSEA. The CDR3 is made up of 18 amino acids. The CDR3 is CSVEVSQGFGSGIYAQYF. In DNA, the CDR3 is TGCAGCGTTGAAGTGTCACAGGGTTTTGGGTCAGGGATTTATGCGCAGTACTTC.

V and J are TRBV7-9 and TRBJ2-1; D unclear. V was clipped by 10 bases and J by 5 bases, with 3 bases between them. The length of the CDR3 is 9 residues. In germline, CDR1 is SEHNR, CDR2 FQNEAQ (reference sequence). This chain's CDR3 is CAINNEQFF. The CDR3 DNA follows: TGTGCCATCAACAATGAGCAGTTCTTC. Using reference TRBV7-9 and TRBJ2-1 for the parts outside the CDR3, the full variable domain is DTGVSQNPRHKITKRGQNVTFRCDPISEHNRLYWYRQTLGQGPEFLTYFQNEAQLEKSRLLSDRFSAERPKGSFSTLEIQRTEQGDSAMYLCAINNEQFFGPGTRLTVL.

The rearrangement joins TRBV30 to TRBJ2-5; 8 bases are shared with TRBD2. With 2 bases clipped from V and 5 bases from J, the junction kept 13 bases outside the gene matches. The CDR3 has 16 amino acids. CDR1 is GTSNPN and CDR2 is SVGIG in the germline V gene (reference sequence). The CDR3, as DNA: TGTGCCTGGAGTCCCCAACGTAGCGGGACTAGGGAGACCCAGTACTTC. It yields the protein CAWSPQRSGTRETQYF.

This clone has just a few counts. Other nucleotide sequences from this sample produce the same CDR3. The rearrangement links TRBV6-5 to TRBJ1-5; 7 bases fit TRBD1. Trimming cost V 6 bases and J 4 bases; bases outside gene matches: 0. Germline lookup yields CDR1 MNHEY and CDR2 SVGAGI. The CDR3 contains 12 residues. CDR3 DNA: TGTGCCAGCAGACAGGGGAATCAGCCCCAGCATTTT. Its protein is CASRQGNQPQHF.

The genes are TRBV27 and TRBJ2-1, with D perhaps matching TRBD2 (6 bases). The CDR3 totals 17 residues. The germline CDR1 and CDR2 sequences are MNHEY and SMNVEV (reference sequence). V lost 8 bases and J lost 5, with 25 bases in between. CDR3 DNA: TGTGCCAGCTTTCCCTTTTATGACCAGGGCGGGAACAATGAGCAGTTCTTC. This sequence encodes CASFPFYDQGGNNEQFF.

The CDR3 sequence is CASSGGVGTGELFF. DNA of the CDR3: TGCGCCAGCAGTGGGGGGGTTGGCACCGGGGAGCTGTTTTTT. J is TRBJ2-2 and V is TRBV10-1; D is possibly TRBD2 (6 bases). Trimming removed 4 bases from V and 4 bases from J, with 10 bases in between. This CDR3 is built from 14 residues. Germline loops: CDR1 WNHNN, CDR2 SYGVQD (reference sequence).